Listed below are T cell receptor beta chains from one sample, sequenced in a study of vaccination effects on CD4 cells after COVID-19. Only in-frame clones appear in the TCRdb table, and some are missing; sequencing was by immunoSEQ multiplex PCR. The sample records 50,000 to 65,000 clones, around 78% being singletons. These receptors lack a known antigen. This specimen was CD4+ T cells from PBMCs cultured with HCoV-229E spike peptides, taken after COVID-19 vaccination. Source of these receptors: a human donor who received a COVID-19 vaccine. Both conserved end residues are part of each CDR3. Each record gives: clone size, J gene, D gene, V gene, CDR3 protein, CDR3 DNA. A D gene is named only where the DNA matches it firmly. A row's size may be missing; if present it is once, few, many or a size class.

abundance: NA
j_gene: TRBJ2-4
d_gene: TRBD1
v_gene: TRBV11-3
CDR3aa: CASSPGTGDPTKNIQYF
CDR3nt: TGTGCCAGCAGCCCCGGGACAGGGGACCCCACCAAAAACATTCAGTACTTC

abundance: NA
j_gene: TRBJ1-1
d_gene: NA
v_gene: TRBV5-1
CDR3aa: CASSLDRTNTEAFF
CDR3nt: TGCGCCAGCAGCTTGGACAGGACTAACACTGAAGCTTTCTTT

abundance: NA
j_gene: TRBJ2-1
d_gene: TRBD2
v_gene: TRBV29-1
CDR3aa: CSVERTSGGGGEQFF
CDR3nt: TGCAGCGTTGAGAGAACGTCGGGGGGGGGAGGAGAGCAGTTCTTC

abundance: NA
j_gene: TRBJ2-1
d_gene: TRBD1
v_gene: TRBV6-5
CDR3aa: CASRPTGGLFEQFF
CDR3nt: TGTGCCAGCAGACCAACAGGGGGCTTATTTGAGCAGTTCTTC

abundance: NA
j_gene: TRBJ2-3
d_gene: NA
v_gene: TRBV7-3
CDR3aa: CASSLTRGDTQYF
CDR3nt: TGTGCCAGCAGCTTAACGAGGGGAGATACGCAGTATTTT

abundance: NA
j_gene: TRBJ1-1
d_gene: TRBD1
v_gene: TRBV3-1/TRBV3-2
CDR3aa: CASSLSGGTEAFF
CDR3nt: TGTGCCAGCAGCCTGTCAGGGGGCACTGAAGCTTTCTTT

abundance: NA
j_gene: TRBJ1-5
d_gene: TRBD1
v_gene: TRBV3-1/TRBV3-2
CDR3aa: CASSQGTVISNQPQHF
CDR3nt: TGTGCCAGCAGCCAGGGGACAGTTATAAGCAATCAGCCCCAGCATTTT

abundance: once
j_gene: TRBJ2-3
d_gene: NA
v_gene: TRBV5-1
CDR3aa: CASSPGGGALSTDTQYF
CDR3nt: TGCGCCAGCAGCCCCGGTGGCGGGGCGTTAAGCACAGATACGCAGTATTTT

abundance: NA
j_gene: TRBJ2-3
d_gene: NA
v_gene: TRBV5-4
CDR3aa: CASSLERTDTQYF
CDR3nt: TGTGCCAGCAGCTTAGAGCGCACAGATACGCAGTATTTT

abundance: few
j_gene: TRBJ1-2
d_gene: TRBD1
v_gene: TRBV5-4
CDR3aa: CASSLEGAGYGYTF
CDR3nt: TGTGCCAGCAGCTTAGAGGGGGCCGGCTATGGCTACACCTTC

abundance: NA
j_gene: TRBJ2-5
d_gene: NA
v_gene: TRBV9
CDR3aa: CASSSPPGPSGTQYF
CDR3nt: TGTGCCAGCAGCTCTCCCCCGGGCCCATCGGGGACCCAGTACTTC

abundance: few
j_gene: TRBJ1-1
d_gene: NA
v_gene: TRBV6-5
CDR3aa: CASGAQVNTEAFF
CDR3nt: TGTGCCAGCGGCGCACAAGTGAACACTGAAGCTTTCTTT

abundance: few
j_gene: TRBJ2-6
d_gene: TRBD2
v_gene: TRBV5-4
CDR3aa: CASSWGGSGANVLTF
CDR3nt: TGTGCCAGCAGCTGGGGGGGGTCTGGGGCCAACGTCCTGACTTTC

abundance: NA
j_gene: TRBJ1-2
d_gene: TRBD1
v_gene: TRBV6-2/TRBV6-3
CDR3aa: CASRPPGQGGGYTF
CDR3nt: TGTGCCAGCAGACCTCCGGGACAGGGGGGTGGCTACACCTTC

abundance: NA
j_gene: TRBJ2-3
d_gene: NA
v_gene: TRBV12-3/TRBV12-4
CDR3aa: CASSFINTDTQYF
CDR3nt: TGTGCCAGCAGTTTCATAAACACAGATACGCAGTATTTT

abundance: NA
j_gene: TRBJ2-2
d_gene: TRBD1
v_gene: TRBV4-2
CDR3aa: CASSHTGGTGELFF
CDR3nt: TGTGCCAGCAGCCATACAGGGGGAACCGGGGAGCTGTTTTTT

abundance: NA
j_gene: TRBJ2-1
d_gene: NA
v_gene: TRBV9
CDR3aa: CASSALGGLYNEQFF
CDR3nt: TGTGCCAGCAGCGCACTCGGGGGGCTCTACAATGAGCAGTTCTTC

abundance: NA
j_gene: TRBJ1-4
d_gene: NA
v_gene: TRBV5-4
CDR3aa: CASSLSGVREKLFF
CDR3nt: TGTGCCAGCAGCTTGTCAGGGGTGAGGGAAAAACTGTTTTTT

abundance: few
j_gene: TRBJ2-6
d_gene: NA
v_gene: TRBV4-1
CDR3aa: CASSQDLEVSGANVLTF
CDR3nt: TGCGCCAGCAGCCAAGATCTGGAGGTATCGGGGGCCAACGTCCTGACTTTC

abundance: few
j_gene: TRBJ1-2
d_gene: NA
v_gene: TRBV5-5
CDR3aa: CASSLSVYGYTF
CDR3nt: TGTGCCAGCAGCTTATCAGTTTATGGCTACACCTTC

abundance: once
j_gene: TRBJ1-4
d_gene: NA
v_gene: TRBV30
CDR3aa: CAWSSPGRTNEKLFF
CDR3nt: TGTGCCTGGAGTTCCCCGGGCCGCACTAATGAAAAACTGTTTTTT

abundance: NA
j_gene: TRBJ1-4
d_gene: NA
v_gene: TRBV28
CDR3aa: CASSFEDSRKLFF
CDR3nt: TGTGCCAGCAGTTTCGAGGACAGTAGGAAACTGTTTTTT

abundance: NA
j_gene: TRBJ2-5
d_gene: NA
v_gene: TRBV2
CDR3aa: CASRLVQETQYF
CDR3nt: TGTGCCAGCAGACTAGTCCAAGAGACCCAGTACTTC

abundance: few
j_gene: TRBJ2-5
d_gene: TRBD2
v_gene: TRBV7-9
CDR3aa: CASSLGEGGLIMETQYF
CDR3nt: TGTGCCAGCAGCTTGGGGGAGGGAGGGTTGATAATGGAGACCCAGTACTTC

abundance: NA
j_gene: TRBJ2-1
d_gene: NA
v_gene: TRBV9
CDR3aa: CASSSQGKGPYNEQFF
CDR3nt: TGTGCCAGCAGCTCACAGGGAAAGGGGCCCTACAATGAGCAGTTCTTC

abundance: NA
j_gene: TRBJ1-3
d_gene: NA
v_gene: TRBV29-1
CDR3aa: CSVDPGENTIYF
CDR3nt: TGCAGCGTTGACCCAGGGGAAAACACCATATATTTT

abundance: few
j_gene: TRBJ1-1
d_gene: NA
v_gene: TRBV5-4
CDR3aa: CASSLDRNTEAFF
CDR3nt: TGTGCCAGCAGCTTGGACAGGAACACTGAAGCTTTCTTT

abundance: few
j_gene: TRBJ1-2
d_gene: NA
v_gene: TRBV6-5
CDR3aa: CASSNQDNYGYTF
CDR3nt: TGTGCCAGCAGTAATCAGGACAACTATGGCTACACCTTC

abundance: NA
j_gene: TRBJ1-6
d_gene: TRBD1
v_gene: TRBV14
CDR3aa: CASSTRTGVNSPLHF
CDR3nt: TGTGCCAGCAGCACCCGGACAGGGGTTAATTCACCCCTCCACTTT

abundance: NA
j_gene: TRBJ1-1
d_gene: NA
v_gene: TRBV30
CDR3aa: CAWSRMGSRGNTEAFF
CDR3nt: TGTGCCTGGAGTAGAATGGGGAGTCGTGGGAACACTGAAGCTTTCTTT

abundance: NA
j_gene: TRBJ1-1
d_gene: NA
v_gene: TRBV5-1
CDR3aa: CASSLDGYEAFF
CDR3nt: TGCGCCAGCAGCTTGGACGGGTATGAAGCTTTCTTT

abundance: NA
j_gene: TRBJ2-4
d_gene: TRBD2
v_gene: TRBV28
CDR3aa: CASSQLASVAKNIQYF
CDR3nt: TGTGCCAGCAGTCAACTAGCGTCAGTAGCCAAAAACATTCAGTACTTC

abundance: NA
j_gene: TRBJ1-1
d_gene: NA
v_gene: TRBV19
CDR3aa: CASIGGRLMNTEAFF
CDR3nt: TGTGCCAGTATAGGGGGGCGACTGATGAACACTGAAGCTTTCTTT

abundance: NA
j_gene: TRBJ2-1
d_gene: TRBD2
v_gene: TRBV29-1
CDR3aa: CSVVKGGPYNEQFF
CDR3nt: TGCAGCGTTGTAAAGGGAGGGCCCTACAATGAGCAGTTCTTC

abundance: few
j_gene: TRBJ1-2
d_gene: NA
v_gene: TRBV2
CDR3aa: CASTTGPTYGYTF
CDR3nt: TGTGCCAGCACCACAGGACCGACCTATGGCTACACCTTC

abundance: NA
j_gene: TRBJ2-2
d_gene: NA
v_gene: TRBV2
CDR3aa: CASSGQPQASGELFF
CDR3nt: TGTGCCAGCAGTGGACAGCCCCAAGCCTCCGGGGAGCTGTTTTTT

abundance: NA
j_gene: TRBJ1-1
d_gene: NA
v_gene: TRBV6-5
CDR3aa: CASSWGHLNTEAFF
CDR3nt: TGTGCCAGCAGTTGGGGACACCTAAACACTGAAGCTTTCTTT

abundance: NA
j_gene: TRBJ1-6
d_gene: TRBD1
v_gene: TRBV6-5
CDR3aa: CASRRRTGDNSPLHF
CDR3nt: TGTGCCAGCAGGAGAAGGACAGGGGACAATTCACCCCTCCACTTT

abundance: NA
j_gene: TRBJ1-1
d_gene: NA
v_gene: TRBV11-2
CDR3aa: CASSLEFGRRWTEAFF
CDR3nt: TGTGCCAGCAGCTTAGAGTTCGGCAGGCGATGGACTGAAGCTTTCTTT

abundance: few
j_gene: TRBJ1-5
d_gene: TRBD1
v_gene: TRBV4-1
CDR3aa: CASSQTLTGLQPQHF
CDR3nt: TGCGCCAGCAGCCAAACCCTGACAGGGCTTCAGCCCCAGCATTTT

abundance: NA
j_gene: TRBJ1-1
d_gene: TRBD1
v_gene: TRBV19
CDR3aa: CASSTKDRIVTEAFF
CDR3nt: TGTGCCAGTAGTACGAAGGACAGGATAGTAACTGAAGCTTTCTTT

abundance: NA
j_gene: TRBJ1-2
d_gene: TRBD1
v_gene: TRBV7-9
CDR3aa: CASSLAAGGAGGYTF
CDR3nt: TGTGCCAGCAGCTTAGCTGCAGGGGGCGCAGGTGGCTACACCTTC

abundance: NA
j_gene: TRBJ1-1
d_gene: NA
v_gene: TRBV14
CDR3aa: CASSPDINTEAFF
CDR3nt: TGTGCCAGCAGCCCGGACATAAACACTGAAGCTTTCTTT

abundance: NA
j_gene: TRBJ1-4
d_gene: TRBD1
v_gene: TRBV9
CDR3aa: CASSPGTGYGMAYEKLFF
CDR3nt: TGTGCCAGCAGCCCCGGGACAGGTTACGGGATGGCTTATGAAAAACTGTTTTTT

abundance: NA
j_gene: TRBJ2-3
d_gene: TRBD2
v_gene: TRBV4-3
CDR3aa: CASSQEGLAGNTQYF
CDR3nt: TGCGCCAGCAGCCAAGAGGGACTAGCGGGGAATACGCAGTATTTT

abundance: NA
j_gene: TRBJ1-1
d_gene: TRBD1
v_gene: TRBV10-1
CDR3aa: CASSVRQGATNTEAFF
CDR3nt: TGCGCCAGCAGTGTAAGACAGGGGGCCACGAACACTGAAGCTTTCTTT

abundance: few
j_gene: TRBJ1-3
d_gene: NA
v_gene: TRBV4-2
CDR3aa: CASSPNLQGNTIYF
CDR3nt: TGTGCCAGCAGCCCGAATTTACAGGGAAACACCATATATTTT

abundance: NA
j_gene: TRBJ1-5
d_gene: TRBD1
v_gene: TRBV5-6
CDR3aa: CASSLAGTGHSGQPQHF
CDR3nt: TGTGCCAGCAGCTTGGCGGGGACAGGGCATTCAGGACAGCCCCAGCATTTT

abundance: NA
j_gene: TRBJ1-5
d_gene: NA
v_gene: TRBV19
CDR3aa: CASSIFKSSNQPQHF
CDR3nt: TGTGCCAGTAGTATATTCAAGTCTAGCAATCAGCCCCAGCATTTT

abundance: NA
j_gene: TRBJ1-1
d_gene: TRBD1
v_gene: TRBV6-6
CDR3aa: CASRDRGNTEAFF
CDR3nt: TGTGCCAGCAGAGACAGGGGGAACACTGAAGCTTTCTTT

abundance: NA
j_gene: TRBJ1-5
d_gene: NA
v_gene: TRBV19
CDR3aa: CASSERDYNQPQHF
CDR3nt: TGTGCCAGTAGTGAAAGAGACTACAATCAGCCCCAGCATTTT

abundance: NA
j_gene: TRBJ1-1
d_gene: TRBD1
v_gene: TRBV29-1
CDR3aa: CSGGTGGSKDTEAFF
CDR3nt: TGCAGCGGTGGGACAGGGGGCAGTAAGGACACTGAAGCTTTCTTT

abundance: NA
j_gene: TRBJ1-1
d_gene: NA
v_gene: TRBV12-3/TRBV12-4
CDR3aa: CASNTGYTEAFF
CDR3nt: TGTGCCAGCAATACAGGCTATACCGAAGCTTTCTTT

abundance: NA
j_gene: TRBJ2-1
d_gene: NA
v_gene: TRBV4-1
CDR3aa: CASSQEIKDPNNEQFF
CDR3nt: TGCGCCAGCAGCCAAGAGATAAAGGACCCTAACAATGAGCAGTTCTTC

abundance: NA
j_gene: TRBJ1-1
d_gene: NA
v_gene: TRBV19
CDR3aa: CASSIGTDTEAFF
CDR3nt: TGTGCCAGTAGTATAGGTACAGACACTGAAGCTTTCTTT

abundance: few
j_gene: TRBJ1-1
d_gene: NA
v_gene: TRBV3-1/TRBV3-2
CDR3aa: CASSPQVNTEAFF
CDR3nt: TGTGCCAGCAGCCCACAAGTGAACACTGAAGCTTTCTTT

abundance: NA
j_gene: TRBJ2-4
d_gene: TRBD1
v_gene: TRBV5-1
CDR3aa: CASSPGTGDPKNIQYF
CDR3nt: TGCGCCAGCAGCCCAGGGACAGGGGATCCCAAAAACATTCAGTACTTC

abundance: few
j_gene: TRBJ1-2
d_gene: TRBD1
v_gene: TRBV28
CDR3aa: CASSRTGGDYGYTF
CDR3nt: TGTGCCAGCAGCCGAACAGGGGGCGACTATGGCTACACCTTC

abundance: few
j_gene: TRBJ2-3
d_gene: TRBD2
v_gene: TRBV6-2/TRBV6-3
CDR3aa: CASSARLAGRTDTQYF
CDR3nt: TGTGCCAGCAGTGCCCGACTAGCGGGGCGCACAGATACGCAGTATTTT

abundance: few
j_gene: TRBJ2-3
d_gene: TRBD1
v_gene: TRBV18
CDR3aa: CASRLTGGTDTQYF
CDR3nt: TGTGCCAGTCGGCTGACAGGGGGGACAGATACGCAGTATTTT